Below are 11 T cell receptor beta chains sequenced from a single sample in a study of shared clonotypes between healthy human individuals. TCRdb keeps only in-frame clones here, not all; method: immunoSEQ multiplex PCR. The repertoire holds around 100,000 clones, with 67% as singletons. Sequences were obtained from memory CD8+ T cells sorted from blood. The subset was: CD45RO+ cells pooled with CCR7-negative TemRA cells. These TCRs come from a man aged 30 to 39 in good health.

CDR3 DNA sequence: TGTGCCACCTACCTACTACGCAACACTGAAGCTTTCTTT. This gives the protein CATYLLRNTEAFF. V and J are TRBV28 and TRBJ1-1; D remains ambiguous. Germline CDR1 MDHEN, CDR2 SYDVKM. The CDR3 has 13 residues. V was clipped by 10 bases and J by 2 bases, with 14 bases between them.

V usage is TRBV6-1 and J usage is TRBJ1-2; the match to TRBD1 covers 9 bases. V trimming: 6 bases; J trimming: 6 bases; junction bases outside the gene matches: 5. CDR3 length equals 13 residues. CDR1 MNHNS and CDR2 SASEGT come from the germline V gene. The CDR3 sequence is CASSRQGGHGYTF. CDR3 nucleotide sequence: TGTGCCAGCAGCAGACAGGGGGGTCATGGCTACACCTTC.

The chain couples TRBV6-1 to TRBJ2-1; D unresolved. Trimming left V 5 bases short and J 0 bases short, with 5 bases between. CDR1 MNHNS and CDR2 SASEGT come from the germline V gene. The CDR3 consists of 13 residues. The CDR3 nucleotides read TGTGCCAGCAGTTCTAGCTCCTACAATGAGCAGTTCTTC. Protein: CASSSSSYNEQFF.

This chain uses TRBV19 with TRBJ2-3; maybe TRBD2 (6 bases). Germline V gene lookup returns CDR1 LNHDA and CDR2 SQIVND (reference sequence). This CDR3 has 15 residues. Deletions cut 1 base from V and 5 bases from J, with 13 bases between. This CDR3 reads CASSIVGGILDTQYF. CDR3 nucleotide sequence: TGTGCCAGTAGTATAGTTGGCGGGATTTTAGATACGCAGTATTTT.

In the case of this clone: Other DNA sequences in the sample encode the same CDR3. The chain links TRBV27 to TRBJ2-4; D may match TRBD1 or TRBD2 (6 bases each). Germline CDR1 MNHEY, CDR2 SMNVEV (reference sequence). The CDR3 contains 17 residues. V was clipped by 0 bases and J by 2 bases, with 14 bases between them. The CDR3 loop is CASSLSAGRGPKNIQYF. The DNA of the CDR3 is TGTGCCAGCAGTTTATCGGCGGGCCGGGGGCCCAAAAACATTCAGTACTTC.

This rearrangement joins TRBV7-6 to TRBJ2-2, with D possibly being TRBD2 (6 bases). The germline CDR1 and CDR2 sequences are SGHVS and FNYEAQ. The CDR3 runs to 13 residues. V was trimmed by 4 bases and J by 9 bases, leaving 12 bases between them. The CDR3 bases are TGTGCCAGCAGCTCTCGACTAGATAGGGAGCTGTTTTTT. Translation gives CASSSRLDRELFF.

This clone has just a few counts. V and J are TRBV5-5 and TRBJ2-5; TRBD1 agrees at 9 bases. CDR1 SGHKS and CDR2 YYEKEE come from the germline V gene (reference sequence). J lost 1 base, V lost 2 bases, and 3 bases had no gene match. The CDR3 runs 15 residues. CDR3 protein: CASSLRQGVQETQYF. As DNA, the CDR3 is TGTGCCAGCAGCTTACGACAGGGGGTCCAAGAGACCCAGTACTTC.

The chain carries TRBV27 and TRBJ2-7; D gene ambiguous. This CDR3 has 14 amino acids. V lost 5 bases, J lost 4 bases, and 15 bases lay in between. Germline V CDR1 and CDR2: MNHEY, SMNVEV (reference sequence). In DNA, the CDR3 is TGTGCCAGCAGTCCAGGCGTCTACGAGTACGAGCAGTACTTC. Protein product: CASSPGVYEYEQYF.

This clone occurred once. The chain is built from TRBV7-9 and TRBJ2-7; D unclear. V dropped 4 bases and J dropped 3 bases, with 16 bases sitting between them. CDR3 size: 15 residues. The germline CDR1 and CDR2 sequences are SEHNR and FQNEAQ (reference sequence). CDR3 loop: CASSSRLDPRYEQYF. DNA of the CDR3: TGTGCCAGCAGCTCCCGCTTGGACCCTCGCTACGAGCAGTACTTC.

This clone was counted a few times. The chain couples TRBV28 to TRBJ2-2; D possibly corresponds to TRBD1 (6 bases). Between the trimmed V and J ends, which lost 6 bases and 6 bases, there was a span of 23 bases. The germline V gene encodes CDR1 MDHEN and CDR2 SYDVKM. The CDR3 consists of 17 residues. The CDR3 loop reads CASRRPGTPYRPGELFF. The CDR3 DNA follows: TGTGCCAGCAGACGCCCTGGGACACCTTATCGACCCGGGGAGCTGTTTTTT.

The chain combines TRBV27 with TRBJ1-5, with 7 bases identical to TRBD1. This CDR3 is built from 15 residues. The ends lost 5 bases at V and 0 bases at J; junction bases unmatched: 4. Germline loops: CDR1 MNHEY, CDR2 SMNVEV (reference sequence). The CDR3 region has the DNA TGTGCCAGCAGTGGGGGGACAGCTAGCAATCAGCCCCAGCATTTT. It is translated as CASSGGTASNQPQHF.